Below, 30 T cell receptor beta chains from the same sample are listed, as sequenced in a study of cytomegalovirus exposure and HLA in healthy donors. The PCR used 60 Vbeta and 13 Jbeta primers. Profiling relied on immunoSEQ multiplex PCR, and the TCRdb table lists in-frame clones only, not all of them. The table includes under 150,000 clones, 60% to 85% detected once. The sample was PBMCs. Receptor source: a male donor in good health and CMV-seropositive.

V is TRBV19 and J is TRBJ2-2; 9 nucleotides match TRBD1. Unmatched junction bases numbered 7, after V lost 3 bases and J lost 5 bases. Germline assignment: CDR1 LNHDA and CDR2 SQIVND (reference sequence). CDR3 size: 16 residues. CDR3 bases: TGTGCCAGTAGTATCTGGACAGGGGTCCTGACCGGGGAGCTGTTTTTT. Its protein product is CASSIWTGVLTGELFF.

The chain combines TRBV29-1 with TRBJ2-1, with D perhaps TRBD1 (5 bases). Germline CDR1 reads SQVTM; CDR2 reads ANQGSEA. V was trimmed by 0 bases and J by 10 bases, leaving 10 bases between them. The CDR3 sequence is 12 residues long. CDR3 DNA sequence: TGCAGCGTTGAAGATCTTCCAGGGGAGCAGTTCTTC. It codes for CSVEDLPGEQFF.

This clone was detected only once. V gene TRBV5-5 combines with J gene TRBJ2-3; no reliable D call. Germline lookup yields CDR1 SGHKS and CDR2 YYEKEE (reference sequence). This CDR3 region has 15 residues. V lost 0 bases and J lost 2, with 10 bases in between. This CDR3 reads CASSLGPALTDTQYF. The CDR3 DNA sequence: TGTGCCAGCAGCTTGGGGCCTGCCCTCACAGATACGCAGTATTTT.

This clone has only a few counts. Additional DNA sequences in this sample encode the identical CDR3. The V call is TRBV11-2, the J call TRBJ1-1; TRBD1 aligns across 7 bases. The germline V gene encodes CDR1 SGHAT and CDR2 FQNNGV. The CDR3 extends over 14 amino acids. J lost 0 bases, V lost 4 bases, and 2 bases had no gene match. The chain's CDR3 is CASSSGQMNTEAFF. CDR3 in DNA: TGTGCCAGCAGCTCGGGACAGATGAACACTGAAGCTTTCTTT.

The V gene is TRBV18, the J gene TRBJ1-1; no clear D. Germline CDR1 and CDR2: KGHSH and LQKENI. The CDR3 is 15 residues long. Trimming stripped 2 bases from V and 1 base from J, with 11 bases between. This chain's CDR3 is CASSPFTEPNTEAFF. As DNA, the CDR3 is TGTGCCAGCTCACCATTTACAGAACCGAACACTGAAGCTTTCTTT.

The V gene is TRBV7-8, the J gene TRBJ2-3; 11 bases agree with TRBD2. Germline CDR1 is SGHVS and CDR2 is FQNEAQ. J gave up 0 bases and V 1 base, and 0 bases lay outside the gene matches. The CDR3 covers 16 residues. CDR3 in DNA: TGTGCCAGCAGCTTAGTAGCGGGAGGGAGCACAGATACGCAGTATTTT. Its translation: CASSLVAGGSTDTQYF.

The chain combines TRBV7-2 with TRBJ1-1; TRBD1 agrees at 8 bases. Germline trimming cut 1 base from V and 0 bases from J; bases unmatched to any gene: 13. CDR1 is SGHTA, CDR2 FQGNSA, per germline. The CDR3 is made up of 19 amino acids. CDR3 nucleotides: TGTGCCAGCAGCTTAGGTCAGGGCAGGGGGCGACCCTTGAACACTGAAGCTTTCTTT. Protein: CASSLGQGRGRPLNTEAFF.

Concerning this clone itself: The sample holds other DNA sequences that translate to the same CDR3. CDR3 residues: CASSQDTGSYEQYF. The CDR3, as DNA: TGTGCCAGCAGCCAAGATACCGGGTCCTACGAGCAGTACTTC. This chain connects TRBV14 to TRBJ2-7, with D uncertain. Trimming shortened V by 0 bases and J by 1 base, and 7 bases separated the two germline ends. Per germline, CDR1 SGHDN and CDR2 FVKESK. This CDR3 comprises 14 residues.

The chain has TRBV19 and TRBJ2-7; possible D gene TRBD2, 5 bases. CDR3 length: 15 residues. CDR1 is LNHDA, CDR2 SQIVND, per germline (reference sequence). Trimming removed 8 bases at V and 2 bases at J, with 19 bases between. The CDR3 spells CASSLTWTGAYEQYF. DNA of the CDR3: TGTGCCAGTTCTCTGACATGGACTGGGGCCTACGAGCAGTACTTC.

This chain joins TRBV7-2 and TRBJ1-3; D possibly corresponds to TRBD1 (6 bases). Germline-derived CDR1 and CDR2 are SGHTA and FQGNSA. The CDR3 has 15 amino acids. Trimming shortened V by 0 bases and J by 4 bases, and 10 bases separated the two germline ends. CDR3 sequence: CASSLAMQGGNTIYF. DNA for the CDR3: TGTGCCAGCAGCTTAGCAATGCAGGGGGGAAACACCATATATTTT.

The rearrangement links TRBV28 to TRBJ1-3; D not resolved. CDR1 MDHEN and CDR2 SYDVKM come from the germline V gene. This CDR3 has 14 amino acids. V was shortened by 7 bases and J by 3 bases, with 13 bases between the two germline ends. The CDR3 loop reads CASIRRGVGNTIYF. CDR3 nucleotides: TGTGCCAGCATTCGGCGGGGTGTTGGAAACACCATATATTTT. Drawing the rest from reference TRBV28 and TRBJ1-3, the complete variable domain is DVKVTQSSRYLVKRTGEKVFLECVQDMDHENMFWYRQDPGLGLRLIYFSYDVKMKEKGDIPEGYSVSREKKERFSLILESASTNQTSMYLCASIRRGVGNTIYFGEGSWLTVV.

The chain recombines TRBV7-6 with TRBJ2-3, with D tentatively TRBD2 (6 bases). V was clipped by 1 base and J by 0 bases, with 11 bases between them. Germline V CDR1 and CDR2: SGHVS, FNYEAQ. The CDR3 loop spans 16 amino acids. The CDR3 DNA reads TGTGCCAGCAGCTTAGGGGGGGTCATAAGCACAGATACGCAGTATTTT. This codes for CASSLGGVISTDTQYF.

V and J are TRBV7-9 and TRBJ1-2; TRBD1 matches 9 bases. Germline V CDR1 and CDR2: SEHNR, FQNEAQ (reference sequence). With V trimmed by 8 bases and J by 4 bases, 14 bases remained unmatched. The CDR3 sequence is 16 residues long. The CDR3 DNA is TGTGCCAGCCGACGGGACAGGGCCACCCGGGGCTATGGCTACACCTTC. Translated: CASRRDRATRGYGYTF. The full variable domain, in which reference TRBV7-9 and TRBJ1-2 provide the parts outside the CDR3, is DTGVSQNPRHKITKRGQNVTFRCDPISEHNRLYWYRQTLGQGPEFLTYFQNEAQLEKSRLLSDRFSAERPKGSFSTLEIQRTEQGDSAMYLCASRRDRATRGYGYTFGSGTRLTVV.

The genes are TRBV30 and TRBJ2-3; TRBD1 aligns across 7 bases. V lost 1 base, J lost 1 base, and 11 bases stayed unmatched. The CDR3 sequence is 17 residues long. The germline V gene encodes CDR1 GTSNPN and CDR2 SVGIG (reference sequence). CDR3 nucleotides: TGTGCCTGGAGTGCAGACAGGGAGTTGGTCGGCACAGATACGCAGTATTTT. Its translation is CAWSADRELVGTDTQYF.

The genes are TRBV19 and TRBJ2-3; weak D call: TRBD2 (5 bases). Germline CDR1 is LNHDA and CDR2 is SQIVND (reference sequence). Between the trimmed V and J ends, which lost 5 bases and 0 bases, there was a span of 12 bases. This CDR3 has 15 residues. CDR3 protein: CASSRLARSTDTQYF. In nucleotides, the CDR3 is TGTGCCAGTAGTCGGCTAGCCAGGAGCACAGATACGCAGTATTTT.

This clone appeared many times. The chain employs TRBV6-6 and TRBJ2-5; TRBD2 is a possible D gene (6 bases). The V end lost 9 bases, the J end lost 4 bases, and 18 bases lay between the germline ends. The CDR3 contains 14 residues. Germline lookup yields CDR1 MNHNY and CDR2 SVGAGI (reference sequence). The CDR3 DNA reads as TGTGCCAGTACCATCTCGGCGGAGGGAGAGACCCAGTACTTC. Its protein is CASTISAEGETQYF.

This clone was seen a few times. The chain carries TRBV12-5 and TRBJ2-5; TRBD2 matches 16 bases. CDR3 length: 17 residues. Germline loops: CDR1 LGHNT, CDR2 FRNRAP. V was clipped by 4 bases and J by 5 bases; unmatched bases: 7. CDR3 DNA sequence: TGTGCTAGTGGTTCAGGGACTAGCGGGGGGGCGGGGGAGACCCAGTACTTC. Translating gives CASGSGTSGGAGETQYF.

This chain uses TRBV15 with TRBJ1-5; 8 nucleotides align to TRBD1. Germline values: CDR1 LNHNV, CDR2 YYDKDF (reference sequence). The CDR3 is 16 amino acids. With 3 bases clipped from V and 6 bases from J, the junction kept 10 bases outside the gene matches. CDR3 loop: CATSRTGQGYGQPQHF. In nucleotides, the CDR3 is TGTGCCACCAGCAGGACCGGACAGGGTTACGGTCAGCCCCAGCATTTT.

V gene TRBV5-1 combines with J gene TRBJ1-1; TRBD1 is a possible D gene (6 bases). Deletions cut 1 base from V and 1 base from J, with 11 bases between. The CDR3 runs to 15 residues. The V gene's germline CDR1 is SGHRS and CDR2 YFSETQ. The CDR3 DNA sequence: TGCGCCAGCAGCTTGCAGGGGTCCGGGAACACTGAAGCTTTCTTT. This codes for CASSLQGSGNTEAFF.

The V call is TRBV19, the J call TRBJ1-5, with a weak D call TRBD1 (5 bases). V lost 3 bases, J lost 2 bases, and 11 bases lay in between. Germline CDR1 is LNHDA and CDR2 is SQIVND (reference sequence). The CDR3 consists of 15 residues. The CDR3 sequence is CASSMGGAGNQPQHF. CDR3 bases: TGTGCCAGTAGTATGGGAGGGGCGGGCAATCAGCCCCAGCATTTT. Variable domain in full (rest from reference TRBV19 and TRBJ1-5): DGGITQSPKYLFRKEGQNVTLSCEQNLNHDAMYWYRQDPGQGLRLIYYSQIVNDFQKGDIAEGYSVSREKKESFPLTVTSAQKNPTAFYLCASSMGGAGNQPQHFGDGTRLSIL.

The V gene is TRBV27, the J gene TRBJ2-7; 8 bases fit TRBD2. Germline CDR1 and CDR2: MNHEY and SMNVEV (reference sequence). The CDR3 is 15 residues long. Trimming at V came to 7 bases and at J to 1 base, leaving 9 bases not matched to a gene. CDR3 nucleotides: TGTGCCAGCAACCCACGGGGGGGCTGGTCCTACGAGCAGTACTTC. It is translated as CASNPRGGWSYEQYF.

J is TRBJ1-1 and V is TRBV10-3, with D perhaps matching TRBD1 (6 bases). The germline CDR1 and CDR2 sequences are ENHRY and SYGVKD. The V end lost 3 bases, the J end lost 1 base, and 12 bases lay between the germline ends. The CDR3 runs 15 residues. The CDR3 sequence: CAISDWAGANTEAFF. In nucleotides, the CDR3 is TGTGCCATCAGTGATTGGGCAGGGGCGAACACTGAAGCTTTCTTT.

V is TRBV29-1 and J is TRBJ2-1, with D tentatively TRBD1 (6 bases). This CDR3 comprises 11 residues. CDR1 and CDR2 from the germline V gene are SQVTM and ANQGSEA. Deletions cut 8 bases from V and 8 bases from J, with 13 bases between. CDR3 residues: CSPKQGDEQFF. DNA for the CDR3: TGCAGCCCAAAACAGGGCGATGAGCAGTTCTTC.

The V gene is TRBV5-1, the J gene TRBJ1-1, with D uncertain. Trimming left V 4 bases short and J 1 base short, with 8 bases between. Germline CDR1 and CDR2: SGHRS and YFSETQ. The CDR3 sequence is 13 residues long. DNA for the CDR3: TGCGCCAGCAGCCTCCCGTGGAACACTGAAGCTTTCTTT. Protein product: CASSLPWNTEAFF.

In DNA, the CDR3 is TGCGCCAGCAGCTTGAGCCAACTTACAGGGACCCAGTACTTC. Translating gives CASSLSQLTGTQYF. This chain links TRBV5-1 with TRBJ2-5; weak D call: TRBD1 (5 bases). CDR3 length equals 14 residues. Germline V lookup: CDR1 SGHRS, CDR2 YFSETQ. Between the trimmed V and J ends, which lost 1 base and 7 bases, there was a span of 14 bases.

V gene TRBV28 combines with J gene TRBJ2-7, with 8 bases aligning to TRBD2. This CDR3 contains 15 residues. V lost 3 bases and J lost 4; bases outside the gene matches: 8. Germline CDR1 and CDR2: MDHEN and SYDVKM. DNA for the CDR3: TGTGCCAGCAGTTTGGGGGATAGCGGGGTATACGAGCAGTACTTC. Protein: CASSLGDSGVYEQYF. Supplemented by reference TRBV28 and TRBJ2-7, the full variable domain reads DVKVTQSSRYLVKRTGEKVFLECVQDMDHENMFWYRQDPGLGLRLIYFSYDVKMKEKGDIPEGYSVSREKKERFSLILESASTNQTSMYLCASSLGDSGVYEQYFGPGTRLTVT.

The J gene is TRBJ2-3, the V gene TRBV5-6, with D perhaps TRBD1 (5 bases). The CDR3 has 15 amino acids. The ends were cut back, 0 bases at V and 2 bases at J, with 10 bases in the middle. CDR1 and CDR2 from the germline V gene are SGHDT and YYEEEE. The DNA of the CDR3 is TGTGCCAGCAGCTTGGGGGGCTATGACACAGATACGCAGTATTTT. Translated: CASSLGGYDTDTQYF.

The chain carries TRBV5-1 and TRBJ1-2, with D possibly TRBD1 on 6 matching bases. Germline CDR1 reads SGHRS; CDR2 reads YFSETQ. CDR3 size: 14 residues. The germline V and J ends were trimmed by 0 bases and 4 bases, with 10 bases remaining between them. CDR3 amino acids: CASSLGTEVYGYTF. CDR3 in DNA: TGCGCCAGCAGCTTGGGGACAGAAGTCTATGGCTACACCTTC.

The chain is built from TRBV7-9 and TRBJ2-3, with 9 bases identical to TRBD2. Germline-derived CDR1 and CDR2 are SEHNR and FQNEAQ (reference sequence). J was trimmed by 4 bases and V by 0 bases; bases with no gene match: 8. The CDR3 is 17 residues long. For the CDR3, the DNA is TGTGCCAGCAGCTTAGCGCGTGAACTAGCGGGCTCAGATACGCAGTATTTT. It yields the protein CASSLARELAGSDTQYF.

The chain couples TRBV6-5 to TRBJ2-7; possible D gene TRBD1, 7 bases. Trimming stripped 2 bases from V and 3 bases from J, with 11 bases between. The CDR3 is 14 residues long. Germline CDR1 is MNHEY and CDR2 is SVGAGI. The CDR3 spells CASSYVRGDYEQYF. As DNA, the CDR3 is TGTGCCAGCAGTTACGTCAGGGGGGACTACGAGCAGTACTTC.